This T cell receptor (beta chain) was found in a study of cytomegalovirus exposure and HLA in healthy donors. PCR involved 60 Vbeta and 13 Jbeta primers. TCRdb keeps only in-frame clones here, not all; method: immunoSEQ multiplex PCR. The sample carries under 150,000 clones, under 80% recorded once. V dropped 6 bases and J dropped 6; count of bases not matched to a gene: 4. This CDR3 has 14 amino acids. Per the germline V gene, CDR1 is LGHNA and CDR2 is YNFKEQ. Study results and caveats: Most of the CMV-associated TCR beta chains (in a later analysis) appeared to be HLA-restricted. Specific recognition of CMV antigens was confirmed in vitro for three chains (all CMV-associated). Several V segments, TRBV6-2 and TRBV6-3 among them, could not be told apart and were dropped.

With regard to this clone: No antigen is known for it.

This chain links TRBV4-2 with TRBJ2-1; 11 nucleotides match TRBD2. The specimen was PBMCs. The origin of this receptor is a woman aged 45-65 years in good health and CMV-seropositive. Written as DNA, the CDR3 is TGTGCCAGCAGACCTAGCGGGGGGCGCAATGAGCAGTTCTTC. This gives the protein CASRPSGGRNEQFF.